These T cell receptor beta chains were read from a single sample in a study of shared clonotypes between healthy human individuals. Method: immunoSEQ multiplex PCR; TCRdb's copy keeps in-frame clones and lacks some. The sample includes over 2 million clones, just under 95% of them seen just once. The source material was naive CD4+ T cells from PBMCs. These receptors came from a man younger than 35 in good health. Some clones in this sample may be carry-over from other donors' samples. Both conserved end residues are trimmed from each CDR3. Fields, in order: CDR3 length, J gene, clone size, V gene, CDR3 protein. A clone size is listed for some rows: how often the clone was seen (once, few, many), or a class if it is expanded.

>13|TRBJ2-3|NA|TRBV5-1
ASSFLAGGTDTQY
>12|TRBJ1-2|NA|TRBV9
ASSVTTTGHGYT
>14|TRBJ2-1|NA|TRBV7-2
ASTYREGTTYNEQF
>15|TRBJ2-1|once|TRBV7-2
ASSLRPGLAGYNEQF
>15|TRBJ2-2|NA|TRBV4-1
ASSRFRGRGEGGELF
>15|TRBJ1-5|NA|TRBV28
ASTGQRPRYSNQPQH
>13|TRBJ2-1|NA|TRBV5-1
ASSLEAGGFNEQF
>17|TRBJ2-1|once|TRBV28
ASSSAGLAGGSSYNEQF
>12|TRBJ1-2|NA|TRBV7-9
ASSLAGQGDGYT
>15|TRBJ2-2|NA|TRBV15
ATSTESVRQNTGELF
>12|TRBJ1-1|few|TRBV25-1
ASTLTAGNTEAF
>14|TRBJ1-2|NA|TRBV6-1
ASSDNTRDVRRGYT
>12|TRBJ2-1|NA|TRBV5-1
ASSLDGVYNEQF
>12|TRBJ2-7|NA|TRBV5-8
ATSTVGASYEQY
>13|TRBJ1-2|NA|TRBV30
AWRPRGAFDYGYT
>11|TRBJ2-1|NA|TRBV15
ATSSARDNEQF
>12|TRBJ2-1|NA|TRBV29-1
SADDGGSYNEQF
>12|TRBJ1-4|NA|TRBV7-9
ASSPRQANEKLF
>10|TRBJ1-2|NA|TRBV13
ASSGGVYGYT
>17|TRBJ2-1|NA|TRBV11-2
ASSFRLGLAAFSYNEQF
>14|TRBJ2-1|once|TRBV27
ATGREGLAVYNEQF
>9|TRBJ2-1|NA|TRBV30
AWSVVNEQF
>7|TRBJ2-1|NA|TRBV29-1
SAGNEQF
>13|TRBJ1-1|NA|TRBV6-6
ASRREGGMNTEAF
>9|TRBJ2-1|NA|TRBV28
ASSLRAVQF
>12|TRBJ1-2|NA|TRBV5-5
ASSRGRQYYGYT
>11|TRBJ2-2|NA|TRBV4-2
ASSPRDTGELF
>12|TRBJ1-1|NA|TRBV5-1
ASSLEVGGKGAF
>10|TRBJ1-1|NA|TRBV28
ASSFVVTEAF
>10|TRBJ2-1|NA|TRBV28
ASHGGFNEQF
>12|TRBJ2-5|once|TRBV5-1
ASSPGQYQETQY
>13|TRBJ2-3|NA|TRBV11-2
ASSLEGTSTDTQY
>11|TRBJ2-2|NA|TRBV5-1
ASRRTNTGELF
>13|TRBJ2-5|NA|TRBV5-1
ASSLESRVRETQY
>12|TRBJ2-5|NA|TRBV18
ASSLSGLQETQY
>11|TRBJ1-4|few|TRBV29-1
SAAVGTNEKLF
>13|TRBJ1-2|NA|TRBV6-5
ASSSPGQGDDGYT
>14|TRBJ2-7|NA|TRBV6-5
ASSYPPGTFRYEQY
>13|TRBJ1-3|NA|TRBV18
ASSPRDSSGNTIY